This T cell receptor (beta chain) was obtained from a study of OX40 agonist ivuxolimab in advanced cancers. Here immunoSEQ multiplex PCR was the method, and the copy in TCRdb shows in-frame clones only, minus some. The sample lists more than 20,000 clones, approximately 70% seen once, with 20% to 25% in the top ten. The germline gives CDR1 SGDLS, CDR2 YYNGEE. This CDR3 is built from 16 residues. The junction had 6 bases not matched to a gene; V was cut back by 3 bases and J by 1 base. The chain links TRBV9 to TRBJ2-2; 7 bases are a match to TRBD2. The sequence came from an adult with an advanced solid tumor such as melanoma, head and neck, liver or kidney cancer. The sample here was CD4+ or CD8+ T cells sorted from blood, taken in a trial of the OX40 agonist ivuxolimab. Here the CDR3 DNA reads TGTGCCAGCAGCGATCTAGCGGACCTGAACACCGGGGAGCTGTTTTTT. Protein sequence: CASSDLADLNTGELFF.